Sequencing of this TCR beta chain was carried out in a study of beta chain features in type 1 diabetes. Study observations and caveats: PCR might preferentially amplify shorter templates, equally in patients and controls. In comparison with healthy donors, patients had naive, central memory and Treg TCRB repertoires that appeared more similar. Diminished insertions and augmented deletions at VDJ junctions characterized type 1 diabetes patients.

Expressed TCRB transcripts were sequenced, since all the RNA that had been isolated was reverse transcribed. The protocol was immunoSEQ multiplex PCR, while the TCRdb copy is restricted to in-frame clones and leaves out a portion. The repertoire includes hundreds of thousands of clones, roughly 31% of them detected once, and roughly 0.06% sits in the top ten. This CDR3 has 14 residues. Per the germline V gene, CDR1 is SGHTA and CDR2 is FQGTGA. The germline V and J ends were trimmed by 6 bases and 3 bases, with 9 bases remaining between them. This clone has a handful of counts. Its antigen is as yet unknown. By way of CD45RO/CCR7/CD25/CD127/CD95/CD27, the CD4+ regulatory, stem cell-like memory, central memory and naive cells were sorted.

The material sequenced was naive CD4+ T cells from blood. The chain employs TRBV7-3 and TRBJ2-6; D gene ambiguous. This sequence originates from a man aged 18 to 29 in good health. The CDR3 loop is CASSSAIGANVLTF. In DNA, the CDR3 is TGTGCCAGCAGTTCAGCGATTGGGGCCAACGTCCTGACTTTC.